These T cell receptor beta chains were read from a single sample in a study of CD8 T cells in ankylosing spondylitis. Each CDR3 protein gets one entry after TCRdb re-called the 5' RACE reads with MiXCR. The table lists around 340,000 distinct CDR3 sequences, roughly 14% of them singletons. Sequences were obtained from blood, either unsorted or a sorted T cell fraction (not recorded which). The source is a male donor with ankylosing spondylitis or in good health (not recorded which). Each CDR3 is given with its conserved first and last residue. A D gene is named only where the DNA matches it firmly. Clone size is shown for a subset of rows, as once, few, many or a class of expanded clone.

>NA|TRBV5-1|few|TRBJ1-1
CASSFGGAFRDTEAFF
TGCGCCAGCAGCTTTGGCGGGGCGTTCAGGGACACTGAAGCTTTCTTT
>NA|TRBV5-5|NA|TRBJ2-5
CASSLGNRRGQETQYF
TGTGCCAGCAGCTTGGGCAATCGCAGGGGCCAAGAGACCCAGTACTTC
>NA|TRBV20-1|NA|TRBJ2-5
CSARQGRGVGTQYF
TGCAGTGCTAGACAGGGGCGAGGAGTAGGCACCCAGTACTTC
>TRBD2|TRBV5-1|few|TRBJ2-1
CASSPAGGTRPNEQFF
TGCGCCAGCAGCCCAGCAGGAGGGACTAGACCCAATGAGCAGTTCTTC
>TRBD2|TRBV5-6|once|TRBJ2-5
CASSFSGSRGETQYF
TGTGCCAGCAGCTTTAGCGGGAGTCGGGGGGAGACCCAGTACTTC
>NA|TRBV19|few|TRBJ2-6
CASSDRGANVLTF
TGTGCCAGTAGTGACCGCGGGGCCAACGTCCTGACTTTC
>NA|TRBV5-6|NA|TRBJ2-5
CASSSPRGAETQYF
TGTGCCAGCAGCTCTCCGAGGGGGGCAGAGACCCAGTACTTC
>NA|TRBV5-1|many|TRBJ1-2
CASSLQGEDGYTF
TGCGCCAGCAGCTTGCAGGGTGAGGATGGCTACACCTTC
>NA|TRBV10-3|many|TRBJ1-1
CAISVTSTEAFF
TGTGCCATCAGTGTTACGTCAACTGAAGCTTTCTTT
>NA|TRBV20-1|many|TRBJ2-1
CSARDLSSYNEQFF
TGCAGTGCTAGAGACCTGAGCTCCTACAATGAGCAGTTCTTC
>NA|TRBV20-1|few|TRBJ1-2
CSAGTPGQGYGYTF
TGCAGTGCCGGAACTCCGGGACAAGGGTATGGCTACACCTTC
>NA|TRBV18|NA|TRBJ2-1
CASSVTKTNEQFF
TGTGCCAGCTCAGTAACGAAAACCAATGAGCAGTTCTTC
>NA|TRBV7-6|NA|TRBJ2-2
CASSVLGYSGGELFF
TGTGCCAGCAGCGTGTTGGGTTATAGCGGCGGGGAGCTGTTTTTT
>NA|TRBV20-1|NA|TRBJ2-2
CSAFGTGNTGELFF
TGCAGTGCCTTCGGGACTGGGAACACCGGGGAGCTGTTTTTT
>NA|TRBV10-3|many|TRBJ2-1
CAIGGSSSYNEQFF
TGTGCCATCGGGGGGTCCAGCTCCTACAATGAGCAGTTCTTC
>NA|TRBV3-1|many|TRBJ1-3
CASTQVGNTIYF
TGTGCCAGCACACAGGTCGGAAACACCATATATTTT
>TRBD2|TRBV9|few|TRBJ2-7
CASSVATGGSGEMEQYF
TGTGCCAGCAGCGTAGCTACGGGGGGTAGCGGAGAAATGGAGCAGTACTTC
>NA|TRBV20-1|few|TRBJ1-1
CSAITVGTEAFF
TGCAGTGCTATAACCGTTGGCACTGAAGCTTTCTTT
>NA|TRBV11-2|NA|TRBJ2-3
CASSYTPLGRGGVSTDTQYF
TGTGCCAGCAGCTACACCCCTCTGGGCAGGGGAGGCGTAAGCACAGATACGCAGTATTTT
>TRBD1|TRBV30|few|TRBJ1-5
CAWSSDRDQPQHF
TGTGCCTGGAGTTCGGACAGGGACCAGCCCCAGCATTTT
>TRBD1|TRBV5-1|few|TRBJ2-1
CASSLIQGAYNEQFF
TGCGCCAGCAGCTTGATACAGGGGGCGTACAATGAGCAGTTCTTC
>NA|TRBV5-1|NA|TRBJ2-7
CASSLERGPSYEQYF
TGCGCCAGCAGCTTGGAACGGGGGCCCTCCTACGAGCAGTACTTC
>NA|TRBV20-1|NA|TRBJ2-7
CSAVPGVLRNEQYF
TGCAGTGCTGTCCCCGGGGTCCTGAGGAACGAGCAGTACTTC
>NA|TRBV3-1|few|TRBJ1-1
CASSRLGDVEAFF
TGTGCCAGCAGCCGACTAGGGGATGTGGAAGCTTTCTTT
>NA|TRBV19|NA|TRBJ2-1
CASSIKASVPNEQFF
TGTGCCAGTAGTATTAAGGCTAGCGTTCCCAATGAGCAGTTCTTC
>NA|TRBV6-1|NA|TRBJ2-1
CASSTGTPRDNEQFF
TGTGCCAGCAGTACCGGGACGCCGAGGGACAATGAGCAGTTCTTC
>TRBD2|TRBV3-1|NA|TRBJ2-1
CASSQPRAGVSGNEQFF
TGTGCCAGCAGCCAACCGAGAGCGGGGGTCTCTGGGAATGAGCAGTTCTTC
>NA|TRBV12-3/TRBV12-4|few|TRBJ1-6
CASGPGRMRGSPLHF
TGTGCCAGCGGCCCAGGGAGAATGAGGGGGTCACCCCTCCACTTT
>NA|TRBV18|NA|TRBJ2-7
CASSPVYGSYEQYF
TGTGCCAGCTCACCGGTGTACGGCTCCTACGAGCAGTACTTC
>NA|TRBV18|many|TRBJ2-7
CASSPPGQVSEQYF
TGTGCCAGCTCGCCCCCGGGACAAGTGTCCGAGCAGTACTTC
>TRBD1|TRBV5-6|NA|TRBJ1-1
CASSLALGTGDTEAFF
TGTGCCAGCAGCTTGGCCTTGGGGACAGGGGACACTGAAGCTTTCTTT
>TRBD1|TRBV12-3/TRBV12-4|few|TRBJ2-2
CASRQTGAGELFF
TGTGCCAGCAGGCAGACAGGGGCCGGGGAGCTGTTTTTT
>TRBD1|TRBV11-2|NA|TRBJ1-4
CASSPDRGGEKLFF
TGTGCCAGCAGCCCTGACAGGGGCGGTGAAAAACTGTTTTTT
>NA|TRBV4-2|few|TRBJ1-4
CASSPGGAYATNEKLFF
TGTGCCAGCAGCCCCGGGGGGGCCTACGCAACTAATGAAAAACTGTTTTTT
>TRBD2|TRBV15|NA|TRBJ2-1
CATSRDPLTSSPVSYNEQFF
TGTGCCACCAGCAGAGATCCCTTGACTAGCTCGCCGGTCTCCTACAATGAGCAGTTCTTC
>NA|TRBV29-1|NA|TRBJ1-5
CSVLQAPGQPQHF
TGCAGCGTCCTTCAAGCGCCAGGACAGCCCCAGCATTTT
>TRBD2|TRBV29-1|NA|TRBJ2-3
CSASSGASTDTQYF
TGCAGCGCGTCTAGCGGGGCTAGCACAGATACGCAGTATTTT
>TRBD1|TRBV20-1|few|TRBJ2-7
CSAISDRGLDEQYF
TGCAGTGCTATCTCGGACAGGGGGCTTGACGAGCAGTACTTC
>NA|TRBV24-1|few|TRBJ2-1
CATSVARGAYNEQFF
TGTGCCACCAGTGTAGCCCGGGGGGCTTACAATGAGCAGTTCTTC
>NA|TRBV5-4|NA|TRBJ2-3
CASSPQLADTQYF
TGTGCCAGCAGCCCCCAGCTAGCAGATACGCAGTATTTT
>NA|TRBV3-1|few|TRBJ2-4
CASSLMTGNIQYF
TGTGCCAGCAGCCTAATGACGGGTAACATTCAGTACTTC
>NA|TRBV24-1|NA|TRBJ2-1
CATSDTGRNEQFF
TGTGCCACCAGTGATACAGGGAGGAATGAGCAGTTCTTC
>NA|TRBV6-1|few|TRBJ1-6
CASSDLMLSEPLHF
TGTGCCAGCAGTGATTTGATGCTGTCAGAACCCCTCCACTTT
>TRBD2|TRBV10-3|NA|TRBJ2-7
CAISSTSGRDEQYF
TGTGCCATCAGTTCAACTAGCGGGAGGGACGAGCAGTACTTC
>NA|TRBV20-1|NA|TRBJ2-2
CSARAGGGARDTGELFF
TGCAGTGCTAGGGCCGGAGGGGGCGCACGTGACACCGGGGAGCTGTTTTTT
>TRBD2|TRBV6-5|NA|TRBJ2-5
CASSSISGRRQETQYF
TGTGCCAGCAGTTCAATTAGCGGGAGAAGGCAAGAGACCCAGTACTTC
>NA|TRBV12-3/TRBV12-4|few|TRBJ1-1
CASSTPTAEAFF
TGTGCCAGCAGTACCCCGACGGCTGAAGCTTTCTTT
>TRBD2|TRBV7-2|NA|TRBJ2-3
CASSLSGGNTDTQYF
TGTGCCAGCAGCCTTAGCGGGGGGAACACAGATACGCAGTATTTT
>NA|TRBV3-1|few|TRBJ2-2
CASRPRRGYGTGELFF
TGTGCCAGCAGACCTCGGCGGGGTTACGGCACCGGGGAGCTGTTTTTT
>TRBD2|TRBV5-1|few|TRBJ2-5
CASSLAPGGQETQYF
TGCGCCAGCAGCTTGGCACCGGGGGGTCAAGAGACCCAGTACTTC
>NA|TRBV5-1|NA|TRBJ2-3
CASSLPTRTVTDTQYF
TGCGCCAGCAGCTTGCCGACCCGGACAGTCACAGATACGCAGTATTTT